This is a list of T cell receptor beta chains from one sample in a study of radiotherapy plus CTLA-4 blockade in lung cancer. Produced via immunoSEQ multiplex PCR; TCRdb's table is partial and in-frame only. In the table there are tens of thousands of clones, approximately 80% of which are singletons. This material consisted of peripheral blood, taken from a patient treated with radiotherapy plus ipilimumab. These receptors all stem from a human donor with non-small cell lung cancer whose response to radiotherapy plus ipilimumab could not be evaluated. CDR3s include the opening cysteine and the closing phenylalanine or tryptophan. Each record gives: D gene, V gene, clone size, J gene, CDR3 DNA, CDR3 protein. D genes are given only for firm matches. Clone size, where shown, is once, few, many, or a class for clones that have expanded.

>.|TRBV11-2|.|TRBJ2-7
TGTGCCAGCAGCTTAGAGGGGGCGGGAGTCGGCGAGCAGTACTTC
CASSLEGAGVGEQYF
>.|TRBV9|.|TRBJ2-5
TGTGCCAGCAGCCTGCAGGGAGAGACCCAGTACTTC
CASSLQGETQYF
>TRBD2|TRBV29-1|.|TRBJ2-7
TGCAGCGTTGATCTCCTAGCGGGAGCAGGGGAGCAGTACTTC
CSVDLLAGAGEQYF
>TRBD1|TRBV15|.|TRBJ2-1
TGTGCCACCCACTTAAAAGGGACAGGAAGGAACAATGAGCAGTTCTTC
CATHLKGTGRNNEQFF
>TRBD2|TRBV19|.|TRBJ2-7
TGTGCCACTCGGACTAGCGGGATTACTTACGAGCAGTACTTC
CATRTSGITYEQYF
>.|TRBV28|.|TRBJ1-6
TGTGCCAGCAACACCCAGATGGGAGGGGTCCGGGATTCACCCCTCCACTTT
CASNTQMGGVRDSPLHF
>.|TRBV27|.|TRBJ1-5
TGTGCCAGCAGTTATGGAGGGGTTAGCAATCAGCCCCAGCATTTT
CASSYGGVSNQPQHF
>TRBD1|TRBV4-3|few|TRBJ1-3
TGCGCCAGCAGCCGTACCGGGACAGGGGGGATACCTGGAAACACCATATATTTT
CASSRTGTGGIPGNTIYF
>.|TRBV6-1|.|TRBJ1-5
TGTGCCAGCAGTGGAGAGGGGGTAAGCAATCAGCCCCAGCATTTT
CASSGEGVSNQPQHF
>TRBD2|TRBV5-1|.|TRBJ2-1
TGCGCCAGCAGCCAACAAGGACTAGCGGGGGGCCCCAATGAGCAGTTCTTC
CASSQQGLAGGPNEQFF
>.|TRBV7-2|once|TRBJ2-7
TGTGCCAGCAGCTCCGCCTACGAGCAGTACTTC
CASSSAYEQYF
>.|TRBV4-3|.|TRBJ2-5
TGCGCCAGCAGCCAAGAGTTCGGGGAACAAGAGACCCAGTACTTC
CASSQEFGEQETQYF
>.|TRBV7-3|.|TRBJ2-3
TGTGCCAGCAGCTTCCAGCGGGCTAGCACAGATACGCAGTATTTT
CASSFQRASTDTQYF
>.|TRBV21-1|.|TRBJ2-2
TGTGCCAGCAGCAAAACAGGCACCGGGGAGCTGTTTTTT
CASSKTGTGELFF
>TRBD1|TRBV4-3|.|TRBJ1-4
TGCGCCAGCACCGTCGACAGGGACGAAAAACTGTTTTTT
CASTVDRDEKLFF
>TRBD1|TRBV7-2|.|TRBJ2-7
TGTGCCAGCAGCCCCTCAGGGACAGGGGTGGACGAGCAGTACTTC
CASSPSGTGVDEQYF
>.|TRBV28|.|TRBJ2-7
TGTGCCAGCAGTTTAGAAGGGGGGGGCTCCTACGAGCAGTACTTC
CASSLEGGGSYEQYF
>TRBD1|TRBV5-8|few|TRBJ1-2
TGTGCCAGCAGCTTGGGAGACAGGGTGTTCTTGGGTGGCTACACCTTC
CASSLGDRVFLGGYTF
>.|TRBV6-5|.|TRBJ2-1
TGTGCCAGCAGCGGTTTTGGTAGTGAGCAGTTCTTC
CASSGFGSEQFF
>TRBD2|TRBV30|once|TRBJ2-3
TGTGCCTGGAAAGCGGGGGGGTTTGATACGCAGTATTTT
CAWKAGGFDTQYF
>TRBD2|TRBV4-2|.|TRBJ2-3
TGTGCCAGCAGCCGGACCCTTCGCGGGGGGGCTTCTGAAGATACGCAGTATTTT
CASSRTLRGGASEDTQYF
>.|TRBV7-2|.|TRBJ1-1
TGTGCCAGCAGCGCCCGGGGAGGGCCTGCTGAAGCTTTCTTT
CASSARGGPAEAFF
>TRBD1|TRBV18|.|TRBJ2-7
TGTGCCAGCTCACCGGCTTCCGGGACAGTCGCGAACTACGAGCAGTACTTC
CASSPASGTVANYEQYF
>TRBD1|TRBV28|few|TRBJ1-4
TGTGCCAGCAGTTTGGACAGGGAGGATGAAAAACTGTTTTTT
CASSLDREDEKLFF
>.|TRBV6-1|.|TRBJ2-1
TGTGCCAGCACAACCTCGCCAGCCTACAATGAGCAGTTCTTC
CASTTSPAYNEQFF
>.|TRBV11-2|.|TRBJ1-1
TGTGCCAGCAGCTTTACGGGGAACACTGAAGCTTTCTTT
CASSFTGNTEAFF
>TRBD1|TRBV19|few|TRBJ2-2
TGTGCCAGTAGTATCGGGACAGTTCCCGGGGAGCTGTTTTTT
CASSIGTVPGELFF
>.|TRBV9|once|TRBJ2-2
TGTGCCCCGCATAGGCGGACAGCGAACACCGGGGAGCTGTTTTTT
CAPHRRTANTGELFF
>TRBD1|TRBV5-1|.|TRBJ2-2
TGCGCCAGCAGCTTGTCTGCACAGGGGGCAGACACCGGGGAGCTGTTTTTT
CASSLSAQGADTGELFF
>TRBD1|TRBV29-1|.|TRBJ1-4
TGCAGCGTTGTCAGGACAGGGGATGAAAAACTGTTTTTT
CSVVRTGDEKLFF
>TRBD1|TRBV18|few|TRBJ2-1
TGTGCCAGCTCAACTCGGACAGGGGAAAATGAGCAGTTCTTC
CASSTRTGENEQFF
>.|TRBV28|.|TRBJ1-5
TGTGCCAGCAGTCTCGCCCCCCTGGGGAGCGTTTTTAGCAATCAGCCCCAGCATTTT
CASSLAPLGSVFSNQPQHF
>TRBD2|TRBV2|.|TRBJ2-7
TGTGCCAGCAGTGAAACCGGACTAGCGGGGTCCTTCAACGAGCAGTACTTC
CASSETGLAGSFNEQYF
>.|TRBV2|.|TRBJ1-5
TGTGCCAGCAGTGACGCGAGGGCCCAGCCCCAGCATTTT
CASSDARAQPQHF
>.|TRBV2|.|TRBJ2-2
TGTGCCAGCAGTCCGGACAGCTTAAACACCGGGGAGCTGTTTTTT
CASSPDSLNTGELFF
>.|TRBV7-9|.|TRBJ2-5
TGTGCCAGCAGCCGAACAGGTCAAAGCCAAGAGACCCAGTACTTC
CASSRTGQSQETQYF